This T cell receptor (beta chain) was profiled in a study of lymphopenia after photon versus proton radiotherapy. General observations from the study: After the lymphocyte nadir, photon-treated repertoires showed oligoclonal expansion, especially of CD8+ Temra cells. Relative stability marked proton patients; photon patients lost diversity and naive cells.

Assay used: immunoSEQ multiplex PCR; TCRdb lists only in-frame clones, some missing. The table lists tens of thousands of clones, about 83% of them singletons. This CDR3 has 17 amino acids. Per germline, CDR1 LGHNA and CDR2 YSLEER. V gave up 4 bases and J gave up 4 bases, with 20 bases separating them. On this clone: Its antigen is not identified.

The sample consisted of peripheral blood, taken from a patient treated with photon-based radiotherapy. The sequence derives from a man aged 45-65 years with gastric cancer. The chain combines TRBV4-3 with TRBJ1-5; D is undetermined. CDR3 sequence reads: CASSPTGSGRRNQPQHF. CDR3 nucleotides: TGCGCCAGCAGCCCTACCGGCAGCGGGAGACGAAATCAGCCCCAGCATTTT.